This T cell receptor (beta chain) comes out of a study of T-cell reconstitution after alpha-beta-depleted transplantation in children. Study-wide points: The study reportedly traced alpha-beta T cells about two months after transplant to several hundred expanded graft clones. T-cell numbers and diversity, one year after transplant, stemmed largely from T cells that were newly produced. For some patients, TCRbeta diversity was high at day 60 because of recipient T cells and thymic progenitors that survived.

As regards this clonotype: Antigen specificity is unknown.

The TCRbeta library incorporated unique molecular identifiers. TCRdb itself ran the PCR reads through MiXCR, one entry per CDR3 protein. The repertoire consists of around 420,000 distinct CDR3 sequences, with roughly 15% occurring once and the leading ten covering 25% to 30%. The CDR3 totals 10 residues. V was clipped by 2 bases and J by 8 bases, with 4 bases between them. Germline CDR1 and CDR2: DFQATT and SNEGSKA (reference sequence). The TCR was taken from a boy under two years old who had a stem cell transplant for Wiskott-Aldrich syndrome, so the T cells may come from the graft donor. The sample here was PBMCs, mostly from graft donor cells, taken 360 days after TCRalphabeta/CD19-depleted stem cell transplant. This sequence joins TRBV20-1 and TRBJ2-1, with unresolved D. The CDR3 DNA reads TGCAGTGCTAGACTCGATGAGCAGTTCTTC. Translated, it gives CSARLDEQFF.